This is a list of T cell receptor beta chains from one sample in a study of T-cell memory formation after mild COVID-19. TCRdb reanalysed the 5' RACE reads using MiXCR and keeps one entry per CDR3 protein. The sample has roughly 300,000 distinct CDR3 sequences, about 17% seen once. The sample taken for sequencing was PBMCs or a T cell subset sorted from them (not recorded which). The receptors were gathered from a man in his late teens or twenties who had mild COVID-19 (a few samples of this study predate the infection). Cell type and time point are not known. Both conserved end residues are part of each CDR3. A D gene is named only where the DNA matches it firmly. Rows give clone size only sometimes, using once, few, many, or a class for an expanded clone.

j_call v_call clone_size d_call cdr3_aa cdr3_nt
TRBJ2-5 TRBV7-2 few - CASSPRDAKTQYF TGTGCCAGCAGCCCCCGGGACGCGAAGACCCAGTACTTC
TRBJ1-3 TRBV11-2 - TRBD1 CASSLQWTGIGNTIYF TGTGCCAGCAGCTTACAGTGGACAGGGATTGGAAACACCATATATTTT
TRBJ2-3 TRBV18 few - CASSPAPPDTQYF TGTGCCAGCTCACCAGCGCCGCCCGATACGCAGTATTTT
TRBJ1-2 TRBV7-2 - TRBD1 CASSLTGFNYGYTF TGTGCCAGCAGCTTGACAGGGTTTAACTATGGCTACACCTTC
TRBJ2-7 TRBV7-2 - - CASSLVGPLEAFAYEQYF TGTGCCAGCAGCTTAGTAGGGCCACTAGAGGCTTTCGCCTACGAGCAGTACTTC
TRBJ1-2 TRBV5-6 - - CASSLTGGAGYGYTF TGTGCCAGCAGCTTGACAGGAGGGGCAGGCTATGGCTACACCTTC
TRBJ2-3 TRBV19 few - CASSIDPAPRGDTQYF TGTGCCAGTAGTATAGATCCGGCCCCTCGCGGAGATACGCAGTATTTT
TRBJ2-1 TRBV6-2/TRBV6-3 - - CASKLPNSGHNEQFF TGTGCCAGCAAGCTCCCTAATAGCGGCCACAATGAGCAGTTCTTC
TRBJ2-2 TRBV6-5 few - CASSYGTQNTGELFF TGTGCCAGCAGTTATGGTACTCAGAACACCGGGGAGCTGTTTTTT
TRBJ1-2 TRBV9 - - CASSVVDSPSHGYTF TGTGCCAGCAGCGTAGTGGACAGCCCATCTCATGGCTACACCTTC
TRBJ2-3 TRBV5-1 few TRBD2 CASSHLVAGASTDTQYF TGCGCCAGCAGCCACCTCGTAGCGGGGGCGAGCACAGATACGCAGTATTTT
TRBJ2-2 TRBV7-8 many - CASSPDTGELFF TGTGCCAGCAGCCCGGACACCGGGGAGCTGTTTTTT
TRBJ2-3 TRBV6-1 - TRBD2 CASSPLMGGGGSTDTQYF TGTGCCAGCAGCCCCCTGATGGGTGGCGGGGGGTCTACAGATACGCAGTATTTT
TRBJ2-7 TRBV10-3 once - CAISGPQGPRSEQYF TGTGCCATCAGTGGACCCCAGGGGCCTCGTTCCGAGCAGTACTTC
TRBJ2-2 TRBV5-1 few - CASSLARGAFTGELFF TGCGCCAGCAGCTTGGCCCGAGGGGCCTTCACCGGGGAGCTGTTTTTT
TRBJ2-1 TRBV11-1 few TRBD2 CASSRRLAGGYYNEQFF TGTGCCAGCAGCCGTCGGCTAGCGGGGGGATACTACAATGAGCAGTTCTTC
TRBJ1-4 TRBV4-3 few - CASSQVGGGLIEKLFF TGCGCCAGCAGCCAAGTTGGGGGAGGACTGATTGAAAAACTGTTTTTT
TRBJ2-1 TRBV6-2/TRBV6-3 - - CASSYPAGPKGNEQFF TGTGCCAGCAGTTATCCCGCGGGTCCAAAGGGCAATGAGCAGTTCTTC
TRBJ2-7 TRBV12-3/TRBV12-4 few - CASSLTWGSVYEQYF TGTGCCAGCAGTCTCACGTGGGGGTCCGTCTACGAGCAGTACTTC
TRBJ2-7 TRBV4-1 - - CASSQSGRGDEQYF TGCGCCAGCAGCCAATCGGGCAGGGGGGACGAGCAGTACTTC
TRBJ2-1 TRBV6-2/TRBV6-3 - TRBD2 CASSLSGNPSYNEQFF TGTGCCAGCAGTCTTAGCGGGAATCCTTCCTACAATGAGCAGTTCTTC
TRBJ1-1 TRBV6-1 few TRBD1 CASSESGGTEAFF TGTGCCAGCAGTGAGTCAGGGGGCACTGAAGCTTTCTTT
TRBJ2-1 TRBV4-3 few TRBD1 CASSQAGTGPGQFF TGCGCCAGCAGCCAGGCTGGGACAGGCCCAGGGCAGTTCTTC
TRBJ1-2 TRBV9 - TRBD1 CASSVADRAGLHGYTF TGTGCCAGCAGCGTAGCCGACAGGGCTGGGTTACATGGCTACACCTTC
TRBJ1-2 TRBV7-2 once - CASSLVGQYYGYTF TGTGCCAGCAGCTTGGTCGGACAGTACTATGGCTACACCTTC
TRBJ2-1 TRBV5-1 few - CASSSTGTDSYNEQFF TGCGCCAGCAGCTCCACCGGGACCGACTCTTACAATGAGCAGTTCTTC
TRBJ2-1 TRBV6-4 - TRBD1 CASSDGTGTYNEQFF TGTGCCAGCAGTGACGGGACAGGGACCTACAATGAGCAGTTCTTC
TRBJ1-6 TRBV5-1 - TRBD1 CASSRDSVGTGHSPLHF TGCGCCAGCAGCAGGGACTCGGTTGGGACAGGGCATTCACCCCTCCACTTT
TRBJ2-6 TRBV24-1 once - CATSDVKDSDPSGANVLTF TGTGCCACCAGTGACGTTAAGGACAGTGATCCCTCTGGGGCCAACGTCCTGACTTTC
TRBJ2-2 TRBV7-2 few TRBD2 CASRPPGLEAGELFF TGTGCCAGCAGACCTCCGGGACTAGAAGCCGGGGAGCTGTTTTTT
TRBJ1-1 TRBV6-2/TRBV6-3 - TRBD1 CASSLGTGGAGTEAFF TGTGCCAGCAGTTTGGGAACAGGGGGCGCAGGTACTGAAGCTTTCTTT
TRBJ2-1 TRBV24-1 - - CATSDFDEQFF TGTGCCACCAGTGATTTCGATGAGCAGTTCTTC
TRBJ1-3 TRBV7-2 - TRBD1 CASSFQGAAGNTIYF TGTGCCAGCAGCTTTCAGGGGGCGGCTGGAAACACCATATATTTT
TRBJ1-3 TRBV18 - - CASSQQGAAGNTIYF TGTGCCAGCTCACAACAGGGAGCGGCTGGAAACACCATATATTTT
TRBJ2-5 TRBV11-2 - - CASSLFSTAETQYF TGTGCCAGCAGCTTATTTAGTACAGCCGAGACCCAGTACTTC
TRBJ2-1 TRBV29-1 many - CSVEVAGANQFF TGCAGCGTTGAAGTTGCGGGGGCAAATCAGTTCTTC
TRBJ2-7 TRBV7-7 many - CASSLSSSYEQYF TGTGCCAGCAGCTTATCGAGCTCCTACGAGCAGTACTTC
TRBJ2-5 TRBV12-3/TRBV12-4 - TRBD2 CASSSGSGGSEYF TGTGCCAGCAGTTCGGGTAGCGGGGGGTCCGAATACTTC
TRBJ2-5 TRBV7-9 few TRBD2 CASSRLRTSGPQETQYF TGTGCCAGCAGCCGGCTACGGACTAGCGGGCCTCAAGAGACCCAGTACTTC
TRBJ2-4 TRBV7-9 few - CASSLVDRLAKNIQYF TGTGCCAGCAGCTTAGTCGACAGGTTAGCCAAAAACATTCAGTACTTC
TRBJ2-7 TRBV4-3 few - CASSPERQTLASEQYF TGCGCCAGCAGCCCCGAGAGGCAAACCCTCGCTTCCGAGCAGTACTTC
TRBJ2-5 TRBV3-1 - - CASSRSKETQYF TGTGCCAGCAGCCGGAGCAAGGAGACCCAGTACTTC
TRBJ1-4 TRBV5-1 - - CASSLLATNEKLFF TGCGCCAGCAGCTTGCTCGCAACTAATGAAAAACTGTTTTTT
TRBJ2-7 TRBV7-9 - TRBD1 CASSYSPGQGYEQYF TGTGCCAGCAGTTATTCTCCGGGACAGGGTTACGAGCAGTACTTC
TRBJ2-2 TRBV7-9 - - CASSSGFGELFF TGTGCCAGCAGCTCGGGGTTCGGGGAGCTGTTTTTT
TRBJ2-1 TRBV18 few - CASSPSGGEQFF TGTGCCAGCTCACCGTCCGGGGGCGAGCAGTTCTTC
TRBJ1-6 TRBV7-9 once - CASSSGVSGVYSPLHF TGTGCCAGCAGCTCTGGGGTCTCGGGTGTATACTCACCCCTCCACTTT
TRBJ1-1 TRBV4-1 - - CASSPLLAPTEAFF TGCGCCAGCAGCCCCCTGTTGGCCCCCACTGAAGCTTTCTTT
TRBJ1-5 TRBV2 - - CASSERTASNQPQHF TGTGCCAGCAGTGAAAGAACTGCGAGCAATCAGCCCCAGCATTTT
TRBJ2-5 TRBV7-9 few - CASSFSRAYETQYF TGTGCCAGCAGCTTTTCCAGGGCTTACGAGACCCAGTACTTC
TRBJ2-3 TRBV7-6 few - CASSLLATADTQYF TGTGCCAGCAGCTTACTAGCGACGGCAGATACGCAGTATTTT
TRBJ1-1 TRBV5-6 - - CASSLQGQRGAFF TGTGCCAGCAGCTTACAGGGACAACGGGGAGCTTTCTTT
TRBJ2-2 TRBV12-3/TRBV12-4 few TRBD1 CASKGQGLTGELFF TGTGCCAGCAAAGGACAGGGCCTCACCGGGGAGCTGTTTTTT
TRBJ1-1 TRBV20-1 - - CSAREGDNTEAFF TGCAGTGCTAGAGAGGGGGACAACACTGAAGCTTTCTTT
TRBJ1-5 TRBV12-3/TRBV12-4 - - CASTSLRGSSNQPQHF TGTGCCAGCACCTCACTCAGGGGTTCGAGCAATCAGCCCCAGCATTTT
TRBJ2-5 TRBV4-3 few TRBD1 CASSQEGPIQGFIGETQYF TGCGCCAGCAGCCAGGAAGGACCTATACAGGGGTTTATTGGAGAGACCCAGTACTTC
TRBJ1-5 TRBV19 - - CASGDSPRAPQHF TGTGCCAGTGGCGACAGTCCCCGAGCGCCCCAGCATTTT
TRBJ1-1 TRBV25-1 - - CASRDRVWGGRTEGLLF TGTGCCAGCAGAGACCGGGTCTGGGGGGGCAGAACCGAGGGACTTCTCTTT
TRBJ1-2 TRBV6-6 - - CASRHAGDHRYTF TGTGCCAGCAGACACGCGGGGGATCATCGCTACACCTTC
TRBJ1-1 TRBV29-1 - TRBD1 CSAEGQGRGAFF TGCAGCGCAGAAGGACAGGGGAGAGGCGCTTTCTTT